This T cell receptor beta chain was found in a study of blood T cell repertoires in COVID-19. Overall study: Acute-phase and convalescent COVID-19 samples originated in the United States, Italy and Spain. Sample material is recorded as cDNA or gDNA derived from T cells, B-cell-depleted T cells, or PBMCs.

Enrollment of patients from Seattle took place during active infection, with longitudinal follow-up. Authors' processing steps: Amplification of reference gene primers provided the estimated nucleated cell counts. The assay was immunoSEQ multiplex PCR, and TCRdb's table has in-frame clones only and misses some. For V, J and clone size, that table is used; D and trimming come from the DNA. The sample carries approximately 180,000 clones, 75% to 85% recorded once. V was pared by 3 bases and J by 8 bases, with 15 bases of the junction left unmatched. Germline V gene lookup returns CDR1 SGDLS and CDR2 YYNGEE. CDR3 length: 18 amino acids.

This rearrangement joins TRBV9 to TRBJ2-1, with 12 bases matching TRBD2. Source material: peripheral blood. The clonotype originates from a woman older than 75 with COVID-19, enrolled during active disease. The CDR3 DNA is TGTGCCAGCAGCGCTCAAACTGGACTAGCGGGACAAAGCGATGAGCAGTTCTTC. It is translated as CASSAQTGLAGQSDEQFF.